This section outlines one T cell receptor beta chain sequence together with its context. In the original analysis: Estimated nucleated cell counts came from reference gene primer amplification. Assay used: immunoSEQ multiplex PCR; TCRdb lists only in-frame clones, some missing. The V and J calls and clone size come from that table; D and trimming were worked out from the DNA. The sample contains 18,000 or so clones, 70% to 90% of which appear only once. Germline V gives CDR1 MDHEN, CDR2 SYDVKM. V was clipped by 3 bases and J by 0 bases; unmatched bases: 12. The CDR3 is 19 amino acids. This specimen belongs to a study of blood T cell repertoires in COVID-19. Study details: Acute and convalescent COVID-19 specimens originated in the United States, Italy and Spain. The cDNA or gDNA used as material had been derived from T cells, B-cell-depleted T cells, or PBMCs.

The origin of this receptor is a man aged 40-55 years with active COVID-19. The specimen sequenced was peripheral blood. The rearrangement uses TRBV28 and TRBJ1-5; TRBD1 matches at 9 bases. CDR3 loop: CASSFPTGGVNLSNQPQHF. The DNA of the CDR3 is TGTGCCAGCAGTTTCCCCACAGGGGGCGTAAACCTTAGCAATCAGCCCCAGCATTTT.